This entry concerns a single TCR beta chain. This clonotype appeared many times. Its antigen has not been determined. Per-nucleotide qualities are absent, and no much larger clonotype sits a single base away. Trimming costs V 6 bases and J 2 bases, and their ends lie 18 bases apart. From the cysteine up to the phenylalanine, the CDR3 has a length of 15 residues. Of all the DNA, just the CDR3 is kept, 45 bases in frame from base 1. The CDR1 and CDR2 encoded by the germline V gene (reference sequence) are DFQATT and SNEGSKA. The source of the sample is a study of human T cells and chemical hapten exposure (dated by TCRdb to the early 2020s). As for the study more broadly: Libraries were pooled for sequencing, and per-sample TCR yields varied mainly because of small differences in library volumes within the pool. This study followed changes in the peripheral blood TCR repertoire in vivo during primary and secondary sensitization of alopecia patients to the hapten diphenylcyclopropenone (DPC). From each blood RNA sample, both TCR alpha and TCR beta chains were sequenced.

Library generation was performed with RACE. Sequencer: NextSeq 500. Library preparation attached unique molecular identifiers to individual cDNA molecules for quantitative, reproducible TCR counting. As for how the authors treated the data: The median number of TCRs per sample was approximately 98,000, ranging from 23,224 to 690,600. V, J and CDR3 annotation of the TCR reads was carried out using the Decombinator software suite. For the PS versus PT1 abundance plots, all samples were subsampled to the same number of TCRs (28,000). TCRs were defined as expanded if absent before sensitization and observed at least eight times at the 2-week time point. Starting from the raw public reads, TCRdb applied fastp trimming at Q25, assembled clones with MiXCR and retained in-frame beta chains. CDR3 protein sequences are deduplicated, and each keeps its most common genes and DNA. In this record, the V and J calls reflect TCRdb's handling and not the investigators' own analysis. This sample is represented by roughly 48,000 distinct CDR3 sequences; roughly 4.1% of them were singletons. Around 5.5% of the sample goes to the ten largest clones.

What the research found in general, with its limitations: After repeated subsampling, the strength of the expansion versus patch-test correlation and the threshold at which it became significant changed. DPC sensitization did not change how many TCRs were above 1 in 1000 frequency, and no evidence was found of alterations in global repertoire structure.

Explained via the paper, the time point label denotes: healthy volunteer bleed at 2 weeks. Total RNA was extracted from unfractionated whole blood collected in Tempus Blood RNA tubes. Five or six healthy volunteers served as TCR sequencing controls and were bled at day 0, 2 weeks and 6 weeks. The chain links TRBV20-1 with TRBJ2-3; the D gene cannot be resolved reliably. This TCR derives from a human donor in good health. Some clones in this sample may be carry-over from other donors' samples. Material: whole blood. CDR3 loop: CSARTVADPTDTQYF. The DNA sequence follows: TGCAGTGCCAGGACGGTTGCGGATCCCACAGATACGCAGTATTTT.